This TCR beta chain was observed in a study of OX40 agonist ivuxolimab in advanced cancers. Looking at the study overall: Three patients, one with hepatocellular carcinoma and two with cutaneous melanoma, achieved partial responses.

Method: immunoSEQ multiplex PCR; TCRdb's copy keeps in-frame clones and lacks some. The data hold about 40,000 clones, with approximately 89% observed a single time. Blood sampling took place at baseline, cycle 4 day 1, and cycle 7 day 1. The germline gives CDR1 SEHNR, CDR2 FQNEAQ (reference sequence). This CDR3 spans 11 amino acids. The V gene lost 11 bases and the J gene lost 10 bases, with 18 bases spanning the gap. This receptor was identified in an adult with an advanced solid tumor such as melanoma, head and neck, liver or kidney cancer. The input for sequencing was CD4+ or CD8+ T cells sorted from blood, taken in a trial of the OX40 agonist ivuxolimab. The rearrangement links TRBV7-9 to TRBJ2-7; D gene ambiguous. Written as DNA, the CDR3 is TGTGCCCGTAGCTTAGGTGCGAATCAGTACTTC. Amino acids: CARSLGANQYF.